This entry lists 24 T cell receptor beta chains sequenced from one sample in a study of blood T cell repertoires in COVID-19. Clones were read by immunoSEQ multiplex PCR, and TCRdb kept only the in-frame ones, dropping some. Of about 240,000 clones listed, 87% are singletons. Sequencing input: PBMCs or T cells enriched from blood (not recorded which). The receptor source for this set is a woman aged 25 to 45 with acute COVID-19.

The chain is built from TRBV24-1 and TRBJ1-5; maybe TRBD1 (5 bases). CDR3 length: 16 amino acids. Germline V gives CDR1 KGHDR, CDR2 SFDVKD. Trimming took off 7 bases at V and 0 bases at J, with 15 bases between the two ends. The CDR3, as DNA: TGTGCCACCAGCCGGCCGGGGGGATATAGCAATCAGCCCCAGCATTTT. Protein: CATSRPGGYSNQPQHF.

This sequence joins TRBV11-2 and TRBJ2-7; D not certain. Germline V gives CDR1 SGHAT, CDR2 FQNNGV. Trimming removed 5 bases at V and 4 bases at J, with 9 bases between. This CDR3 spans 12 amino acids. The CDR3 coding sequence is TGTGCCAGCAGCCGAGTACTGTACGAGCAGTACTTC. This gives the protein CASSRVLYEQYF.

V and J are TRBV5-4 and TRBJ2-1; D remains unclear. Trimming took off 4 bases at V and 0 bases at J, with 14 bases between the two ends. The germline V gene encodes CDR1 SGHNT and CDR2 YYREEE (reference sequence). The CDR3 contains 16 residues. The CDR3 sequence is CASSPPTFSSYNEQFF. CDR3 coding DNA: TGTGCCAGCAGCCCTCCGACTTTCAGCTCCTACAATGAGCAGTTCTTC. The variable domain in full, with the rest retrieved from reference TRBV5-4 and TRBJ2-1, is ETGVTQSPTHLIKTRGQQVTLRCSSQSGHNTVSWYQQALGQGPQFIFQYYREEENGRGNFPPRFSGLQFPNYSSELNVNALELDDSALYLCASSPPTFSSYNEQFFGPGTRLTVL.

This clone was seen a few times. The chain has TRBV7-9 and TRBJ1-6, with D unresolved. This CDR3 region has 14 residues. V gave up 1 base and J gave up 7 bases, with 8 bases separating them. Germline V CDR1 and CDR2: SEHNR, FQNEAQ (reference sequence). The chain's CDR3 is CASSLVAENSPLHF. The DNA for the CDR3 is TGTGCCAGCAGCTTAGTGGCAGAAAATTCACCCCTCCACTTT.

The J gene is TRBJ1-5, the V gene TRBV18, with 9 bases identical to TRBD1. Per germline, CDR1 KGHSH and CDR2 LQKENI. Germline trimming cut 3 bases from V and 4 bases from J; bases unmatched to any gene: 10. The CDR3 has 17 residues. Written as DNA, the CDR3 is TGTGCCAGCTCACCTAACACCCCGGGACAGGGTAATCAGCCCCAGCATTTT. Its protein product is CASSPNTPGQGNQPQHF. Complete variable domain (other parts from reference TRBV18 and TRBJ1-5): NAGVMQNPRHLVRRRGQEARLRCSPMKGHSHVYWYRQLPEEGLKFMVYLQKENIIDESGMPKERFSAEFPKEGPSILRIQQVVRGDSAAYFCASSPNTPGQGNQPQHFGDGTRLSIL.

This chain uses TRBV11-2 with TRBJ2-1; D not certain. The V gene's germline CDR1 is SGHAT and CDR2 FQNNGV. V lost 4 bases and J 5 bases, leaving 9 bases between the germline ends. The length of the CDR3 is 13 residues. CDR3 sequence (DNA): TGTGCCAGCAGCTCTTCTCCGGACAATGAGCAGTTCTTC. It encodes CASSSSPDNEQFF.

The chain carries TRBV10-2 and TRBJ1-2, with D hard to call. There are 12 residues in the CDR3. Germline CDR1 is WSHSY and CDR2 is SAAADI. With 3 bases removed from V and 5 bases from J, the gap between germline ends came to 7 bases. This chain's CDR3 is CASSDEAYGYTF. The CDR3 DNA reads as TGCGCCAGCAGTGATGAAGCATATGGCTACACCTTC.

This clone has more than one count but fewer than ten. The rearrangement uses TRBV5-4 and TRBJ2-5; D is undetermined. The CDR3 is 13 amino acids. With 0 bases removed from V and 1 base from J, the gap between germline ends came to 4 bases. From germline, CDR1 is SGHNT and CDR2 YYREEE (reference sequence). The CDR3 coding sequence is TGTGCCAGCAGCTTGGCCCGCCAAGAGACCCAGTACTTC. This encodes CASSLARQETQYF.

The genes are TRBV6-5 and TRBJ1-4; D remains unclear. Germline CDR1 MNHEY, CDR2 SVGAGI. This CDR3 has 12 amino acids. V was pared by 4 bases and J by 4 bases, with 4 bases between. In DNA form, the CDR3 reads TGTGCCAGCAGTTCACATAATGAAAAACTGTTTTTT. It is translated as CASSSHNEKLFF.

This sequence joins TRBV27 and TRBJ2-7; a weak D match, TRBD2 (5 bases). V lost 4 bases, J lost 0 bases, and 10 bases lay in between. The CDR3 length is 14 residues. Germline lookup yields CDR1 MNHEY and CDR2 SMNVEV (reference sequence). The CDR3 reads CASSYLRDSYEQYF. In nucleotides, the CDR3 is TGTGCCAGCAGTTACCTCCGGGACTCCTACGAGCAGTACTTC.

This clone was seen a single time. The chain joins TRBV30 to TRBJ1-3; weak D call: TRBD1 (5 bases). The CDR3 length is 15 residues. From germline, CDR1 is GTSNPN and CDR2 SVGIG (reference sequence). V was clipped by 2 bases and J by 2 bases, with 13 bases between them. CDR3 bases: TGTGCCTGGAGTTGGGGCAGGGTAACTGGAAACACCATATATTTT. Amino acid sequence: CAWSWGRVTGNTIYF.

The gene calls are TRBV24-1 and TRBJ2-4, with 11 bases fitting TRBD1. CDR1 is KGHDR and CDR2 is SFDVKD in the germline V gene. The CDR3 totals 18 residues. Trimming at V came to 7 bases and at J to 1 base, leaving 11 bases not matched to a gene. The CDR3 protein is CATRPGQGVPDAKNIQYF. The DNA of the CDR3 is TGTGCCACCAGGCCGGGACAGGGGGTTCCTGATGCCAAAAACATTCAGTACTTC.

Remarks on this clone: The sample contains more than one DNA sequence encoding this CDR3. J is TRBJ1-2 and V is TRBV5-1; D call uncertain. This CDR3 contains 14 residues. The germline gives CDR1 SGHRS, CDR2 YFSETQ. V was cut by 0 bases and J by 1 base, with 7 bases left in between. This CDR3 reads CASSLGQINYGYTF. The CDR3 DNA sequence: TGCGCCAGCAGCTTGGGGCAGATTAACTATGGCTACACCTTC.

V usage is TRBV9 and J usage is TRBJ1-4; D is perhaps TRBD1 (6 bases). In germline, CDR1 is SGDLS, CDR2 YYNGEE. There are 15 residues in the CDR3. Trimming left V 4 bases short and J 3 bases short, with 13 bases between. CDR3 nucleotide sequence: TGTGCCAGCAGCAAGGGATCAGGGGCTAATGAAAAACTGTTTTTT. Translating gives CASSKGSGANEKLFF.

The CDR3 DNA follows: TGCGCCAGCAGTGAGAGGGGCCGGAACACCGGGGAGCTGTTTTTT. Encoded protein: CASSERGRNTGELFF. The J gene is TRBJ2-2, the V gene TRBV10-1; possibly TRBD1 for D (5 bases). With 2 bases removed from V and 1 base from J, the gap between germline ends came to 8 bases. The CDR3 consists of 15 residues. In germline, CDR1 is WNHNN, CDR2 SYGVQD (reference sequence).

The J gene is TRBJ1-1, the V gene TRBV5-1; TRBD1 agrees at 10 bases. The germline gives CDR1 SGHRS, CDR2 YFSETQ. J was trimmed by 3 bases and V by 3 bases; bases with no gene match: 2. The length of the CDR3 is 14 residues. The DNA for the CDR3 is TGCGCCAGCAGCTCCGGGACAGGGGACACTGAAGCTTTCTTT. Translating it yields CASSSGTGDTEAFF. The whole variable domain, remainder taken from reference TRBV5-1 and TRBJ1-1, is KAGVTQTPRYLIKTRGQQVTLSCSPISGHRSVSWYQQTPGQGLQFLFEYFSETQRNKGNFPGRFSGRQFSNSRSEMNVSTLELGDSALYLCASSSGTGDTEAFFGQGTRLTVV.

The rearrangement uses TRBV7-8 and TRBJ1-5; 12 nucleotides agree with TRBD1. CDR3 size: 15 residues. V was clipped by 5 bases and J by 6 bases; unmatched bases: 5. Germline CDR1 SGHVS, CDR2 FQNEAQ. The CDR3 region is CASSPPGQGAQPQHF. CDR3 sequence (DNA): TGTGCCAGCAGCCCCCCGGGACAGGGGGCTCAGCCCCAGCATTTT.

The rearrangement links TRBV4-2 to TRBJ2-7, with a weak D call TRBD1 (7 bases). This CDR3 is 17 amino acids long. V gave up 0 bases and J gave up 0 bases, with 15 bases separating them. The V gene's germline CDR1 is LGHNA and CDR2 YNFKEQ. CDR3 residues: CASSQEQGGQTSYEQYF. CDR3 nucleotides: TGTGCCAGCAGCCAAGAGCAGGGGGGACAAACCTCCTACGAGCAGTACTTC.

V usage is TRBV6-4 and J usage is TRBJ1-1; TRBD1 is a possible D gene (5 bases). The V gene's germline CDR1 is MRHNA and CDR2 SNTAGT. This CDR3 has 13 residues. V was clipped by 6 bases and J by 7 bases, with 15 bases between them. CDR3 sequence reads: CASRKDREFEAFF. In DNA, the CDR3 is TGTGCCAGCAGAAAAGACAGAGAGTTTGAAGCTTTCTTT.

The V call is TRBV12-3 or TRBV12-4, the J call TRBJ1-1; D is unclear. V lost 1 base, J lost 6 bases, and 9 bases lay in between. The CDR3 has 13 amino acids. The DNA of the CDR3 is TGTGCCAGCAGTTTAGTTAGAGGGTCTGAAGCTTTCTTT. Amino acids: CASSLVRGSEAFF.

J is TRBJ1-1 and V is TRBV4-1, with TRBD1 as a possible D gene (5 bases). With 0 bases removed from V and 3 bases from J, the gap between germline ends came to 8 bases. Germline V CDR1 and CDR2: MGHRA, YSYEKL. The CDR3 is made up of 14 amino acids. The CDR3 nucleotides read TGCGCCAGCAGCCAAGATTGGGGGGACACTGAAGCTTTCTTT. The encoded protein is CASSQDWGDTEAFF.

This chain connects TRBV11-2 to TRBJ2-3, with TRBD1 as a possible D gene (5 bases). Germline V gene lookup returns CDR1 SGHAT and CDR2 FQNNGV. CDR3 length: 14 residues. V was trimmed by 1 base and J by 7 bases, leaving 12 bases between them. CDR3 in amino acids: CASSLVKGRYTQYF. The CDR3 coding sequence is TGTGCCAGCAGCTTAGTGAAGGGGCGATATACGCAGTATTTT.

The chain uses TRBV5-1 and TRBJ2-5; 12 bases line up with TRBD1. J gave up 14 bases and V 3 bases, and 11 bases lay outside the gene matches. The CDR3 length is 14 residues. The V gene's germline CDR1 is SGHRS and CDR2 YFSETQ. CDR3 DNA sequence: TGCGCCAGCAGCTACCAACCGGGACAGGGGGCTTACTACTTC. Protein: CASSYQPGQGAYYF.

This clone appeared a single time. J is TRBJ1-1 and V is TRBV11-2, with D possibly being TRBD1 (6 bases). This CDR3 contains 15 residues. With 3 bases removed from V and 7 bases from J, the gap between germline ends came to 18 bases. Per the germline V gene, CDR1 is SGHAT and CDR2 is FQNNGV. The chain's CDR3 is CASSLNRAAGGEAFF. The CDR3 region has the DNA TGTGCCAGCAGCTTGAACAGGGCGGCGGGGGGTGAAGCTTTCTTT.